This note documents a single TCR beta chain sequence. This record comes from a study of cytomegalovirus exposure and HLA in healthy donors. CDR3 length: 14 residues. The germline gives CDR1 MNHNS, CDR2 SASEGT. Trimming took 1 base from V and 2 from J, leaving 9 bases between them. With 60 Vbeta and 13 Jbeta primers, the PCR was carried out. Sequencing was performed with immunoSEQ multiplex PCR; in TCRdb, only in-frame clones are kept and a portion is missing. Of roughly 190,000 clones in the sample, around 86% were seen once. This clonotype was obtained from a woman in her forties or fifties in good health and CMV-seropositive. The chain links TRBV6-1 to TRBJ2-7; D is perhaps TRBD2 (5 bases). Sequencing used PBMCs. CDR3 sequence (DNA): TGTGCCAGCAGTGAAGTCGGGGAACCCTACGAGCAGTACTTC. Its translation: CASSEVGEPYEQYF.